Each of the 3 T cell receptor beta chains below was sequenced from the same sample in a study of blood T cell repertoires in COVID-19. The data were produced by immunoSEQ multiplex PCR, yet TCRdb's version contains in-frame clones alone and is incomplete. The sample contains 100,000 to 150,000 clones, 80% to 90% of which appear only once. The sequenced sample consisted of PBMCs or T cells enriched from blood (not recorded which). The receptors derive from a woman between 45 and 65 years old who had recovered from COVID-19.

The chain has TRBV2 and TRBJ2-3; no clear D. The germline gives CDR1 SNHLY, CDR2 FYNNEI. CDR3 length: 14 amino acids. V lost 7 bases to trimming and J lost 4 bases, with 15 bases between them. The CDR3 here is CASNPAVGADTQYF. The CDR3 DNA reads as TGTGCCAGCAACCCGGCCGTGGGCGCAGATACGCAGTATTTT.

This clone was seen only a few times. This sequence joins TRBV7-9 and TRBJ2-3; a weak D match, TRBD2 (7 bases). The CDR3 loop spans 17 amino acids. CDR1 SEHNR and CDR2 FQNEAQ come from the germline V gene (reference sequence). V lost 5 bases and J 3 bases, leaving 21 bases between the germline ends. DNA for the CDR3: TGTGCCAGCAGCCCTCAGGGGCCGGGGGGAGCGACAGATACGCAGTATTTT. This translates into CASSPQGPGGATDTQYF.

The V gene is TRBV5-5, the J gene TRBJ1-1; no definite D call. With 0 bases removed from V and 0 bases from J, the gap between germline ends came to 6 bases. The V gene's germline CDR1 is SGHKS and CDR2 YYEKEE (reference sequence). The CDR3 is 14 residues long. Here the CDR3 reads CASSLVAVNTEAFF. CDR3 DNA sequence: TGTGCCAGCAGCTTGGTTGCAGTGAACACTGAAGCTTTCTTT.